These 9 T cell receptor beta chains originate from one sample sequenced in a study of blood T cells in healthy people across ages. Sample-barcoded 5' priming and a J-beta primer mix drove a second PCR of about 7 to 12 cycles. Using its own MiXCR run on the 5' RACE reads, TCRdb lists one record per CDR3 protein. Seen here are some 1.5 million distinct CDR3 sequences, approximately 43% observed once, and the top ten hold about 4.1%. Sequences were obtained from blood. The receptors were gathered from a young woman in good health.

The chain is built from TRBV6-2 or TRBV6-3 and TRBJ1-2; D might be TRBD1 (6 bases). Trimming removed 6 bases from V and 3 bases from J, with 17 bases in between. CDR1 is MNHEY and CDR2 is SVGEGT in the germline V gene. The CDR3 has 15 residues. The CDR3 loop is CASRKSGTNHYGYTF. CDR3 sequence (DNA): TGTGCCAGCAGGAAAAGCGGGACAAACCACTATGGCTACACCTTC.

The rearrangement joins TRBV7-9 to TRBJ2-1; D possibly corresponds to TRBD2 (5 bases). The germline V gene encodes CDR1 SEHNR and CDR2 FQNEAQ (reference sequence). There are 18 residues in the CDR3. V lost 11 bases and J lost 3, with 29 bases in between. CDR3 loop: CAGSGQETRLSLYNEQFF. CDR3 in DNA: TGTGCCGGATCGGGCCAGGAAACTAGGTTGAGCCTCTACAATGAGCAGTTCTTC.

This chain joins TRBV4-1 and TRBJ1-5, with TRBD1 identical over 7 bases. The CDR3 consists of 16 residues. The junction had 9 bases not matched to a gene; V was cut back by 2 bases and J by 5 bases. The germline V gene has CDR1 MGHRA and CDR2 YSYEKL. CDR3: CASSQTGVGADQPQHF. The CDR3 coding sequence is TGCGCCAGCAGCCAAACAGGGGTGGGAGCGGATCAGCCCCAGCATTTT.

This rearrangement joins TRBV4-1 to TRBJ2-7; TRBD1 matches at 7 bases. The CDR3 covers 14 residues. Germline V lookup: CDR1 MGHRA, CDR2 YSYEKL. Unmatched junction bases numbered 3, after V lost 2 bases and J lost 2 bases. The CDR3 DNA sequence: TGCGCCAGCAGCCAAAATGACAGGGCCTACGAGCAGTACTTC. Amino acids: CASSQNDRAYEQYF.

This clonotype occurred a few times. V is TRBV25-1 and J is TRBJ2-5; TRBD1 matches at 7 bases. Germline V gene lookup returns CDR1 MGHDK and CDR2 SYGVNS. The trim removed 3 bases at V and 11 bases at J, leaving 12 bases unmatched. The CDR3 is made up of 14 amino acids. In DNA, the CDR3 is TGTGCCAGCAGTGAGGACAGGCAGTTTAATGAGCAGTACTTC. It codes for CASSEDRQFNEQYF.

This clonotype was seen a few times. This chain connects TRBV30 to TRBJ1-2; D uncertain. The germline gives CDR1 GTSNPN, CDR2 SVGIG (reference sequence). The germline V and J ends were trimmed by 8 bases and 5 bases, with 15 bases remaining between them. This CDR3 has 12 amino acids. For the CDR3, the DNA is TGTGCCGGTGGACTCCCGACATATGGCTACACCTTC. Translated, it gives CAGGLPTYGYTF.

The CDR3 reads CASSSAGTSGRISTDTQYF. As DNA, the CDR3 is TGTGCCAGCAGCTCCGCCGGGACTAGCGGGAGGATTTCCACAGATACGCAGTATTTT. This sequence joins TRBV7-4 and TRBJ2-3; TRBD2 agrees at 15 bases. Germline V lookup: CDR1 SGHVT, CDR2 SQSDAQ. The V segment lost 4 bases and the J segment 2 bases; nucleotides outside the gene matches: 10. The CDR3 consists of 19 residues.

The table lists this clonotype with a few counts. The rearrangement joins TRBV4-2 to TRBJ2-5, with 7 bases matching TRBD1. Looked up from germline, CDR1 is LGHNA and CDR2 is YNFKEQ. The CDR3 spans 14 residues. Trimming removed 4 bases from V and 4 bases from J; junction bases left unmatched: 6. This chain's CDR3 is CASSRATGRETQYF. The CDR3 nucleotides are TGTGCCAGCAGCCGAGCGACAGGGCGAGAGACCCAGTACTTC.

The chain carries TRBV20-1 and TRBJ2-1; weak D call: TRBD2 (5 bases). The CDR3 spans 14 residues. V was trimmed by 5 bases and J by 0 bases, leaving 11 bases between them. In germline, CDR1 is DFQATT, CDR2 SNEGSKA (reference sequence). CDR3 sequence (DNA): TGCAGTGCTCAAGAGCGGAGCTCCTACAATGAGCAGTTCTTC. It is translated as CSAQERSSYNEQFF.